The 25 T cell receptor beta chains reported below all come from one sample, sequenced in a study of T cell responses to AZD1222 COVID-19 vaccine. The method was immunoSEQ multiplex PCR; TCRdb's version includes in-frame clones alone and lacks a portion of them. The sample holds about 140,000 clones, roughly 87% seen once. The material sequenced was peripheral blood, taken 28 days after the second AZD1222 dose. These receptors were taken from an adult who received the AZD1222 COVID-19 vaccine.

V is TRBV6-5 and J is TRBJ2-1; D gene ambiguous. Germline V lookup: CDR1 MNHEY, CDR2 SVGAGI. The CDR3 covers 13 residues. Trimming cost V 2 bases and J 9 bases, with 11 bases left between them. In DNA form, the CDR3 reads TGTGCCAGCAGTTACGGTCCTAAGGGTGAGCAGTTCTTC. Translating it yields CASSYGPKGEQFF.

CDR3 nucleotides: TGTGCCAGCAGCTTAGGGACAGGAAGGGAAACTGAAGCTTTCTTT. It codes for CASSLGTGRETEAFF. The chain links TRBV7-9 to TRBJ1-1; 7 nucleotides match TRBD1. Germline values: CDR1 SEHNR, CDR2 FQNEAQ (reference sequence). V shed 1 base and J 5 bases; nucleotides not matched to a gene: 7. The CDR3 has 15 amino acids.

This clone was observed a single time. The genes are TRBV11-2 and TRBJ1-4; perhaps TRBD1 as D (5 bases). The CDR3 covers 14 residues. The V and J ends lost 2 bases and 8 bases respectively, with 12 bases between them. Germline assignment: CDR1 SGHAT and CDR2 FQNNGV. The CDR3, as DNA: TGTGCCAGCAGCTTATATTTGGGGGAGGAAAAACTGTTTTTT. Protein product: CASSLYLGEEKLFF.

This clone occurred a few times. The V call is TRBV7-2, the J call TRBJ1-6; no clear D gene. The V end lost 5 bases, the J end lost 9 bases, and 11 bases lay between the germline ends. In germline, CDR1 is SGHTA, CDR2 FQGNSA. The CDR3 runs 13 residues. DNA for the CDR3: TGTGCCAGCAGCACCGAGGACCCTTCACCCCTCCACTTT. Translation gives CASSTEDPSPLHF.

The rearrangement links TRBV6-1 to TRBJ2-2; D not resolved. CDR1 MNHNS and CDR2 SASEGT come from the germline V gene. V lost 0 bases and J 5 bases, leaving 13 bases between the germline ends. This CDR3 has 16 amino acids. CDR3 protein: CASSEANMGFTGELFF. As DNA, the CDR3 is TGTGCCAGCAGTGAAGCGAACATGGGGTTTACCGGGGAGCTGTTTTTT.

The V gene is TRBV28, the J gene TRBJ1-5; perhaps TRBD1 as D (6 bases). The V and J ends lost 8 bases and 6 bases respectively, with 14 bases between them. Germline V gene sequence: CDR1 MDHEN, CDR2 SYDVKM. The CDR3 sequence is 13 residues long. For the CDR3, the DNA is TGTGCCAGCCTCAGGGGCTGGAGTCAGCCCCAGCATTTT. As protein: CASLRGWSQPQHF.

This chain connects TRBV30 to TRBJ1-3; D gene uncertain. V was trimmed by 1 base and J by 2 bases, leaving 6 bases between them. The germline gives CDR1 GTSNPN, CDR2 SVGIG (reference sequence). The CDR3 length is 13 residues. CDR3 sequence reads: CAWSARPGNTIYF. In DNA, the CDR3 is TGTGCCTGGAGTGCGCGGCCTGGAAACACCATATATTTT.

This sequence joins TRBV6-6 and TRBJ2-7; TRBD2 matches at 8 bases. Per the germline V gene, CDR1 is MNHNY and CDR2 is SVGAGI (reference sequence). V shed 6 bases and J 5 bases; nucleotides not matched to a gene: 12. CDR3 length equals 15 residues. Here the CDR3 DNA reads TGTGCCAGCAGGACCTCGGGAGGGGCCTTCGACGAGCAGTACTTC. It specifies CASRTSGGAFDEQYF.

The gene calls are TRBV5-1 and TRBJ2-6; a possible D gene is TRBD1 (5 bases). V lost 1 base to trimming and J lost 2 bases, with 10 bases between them. The germline V gene encodes CDR1 SGHRS and CDR2 YFSETQ. The CDR3 loop spans 16 amino acids. This chain's CDR3 is CASSLQGAPGANVLTF. DNA of the CDR3: TGCGCCAGCAGCTTGCAAGGGGCCCCTGGGGCCAACGTCCTGACTTTC.

The genes are TRBV3-1 (or the pseudogene TRBV3-2) and TRBJ1-4, with D uncertain. The CDR3 spans 14 residues. The germline V gene encodes CDR1 LGHDT and CDR2 YNNKEL (reference sequence). Trimming removed 0 bases at V and 2 bases at J, with 4 bases between. The CDR3 DNA sequence: TGTGCCAGCAGCCAAGAGGTGACTAATGAAAAACTGTTTTTT. It specifies CASSQEVTNEKLFF.

The genes are TRBV29-1 and TRBJ1-5, with D possibly TRBD1 on 5 matching bases. CDR1 is SQVTM and CDR2 is ANQGSEA in the germline V gene. Trimming shortened V by 7 bases and J by 7 bases, and 14 bases separated the two germline ends. The CDR3 length is 12 residues. CDR3: CSAANSGQPQHF. CDR3 DNA: TGCAGCGCCGCGAATTCAGGGCAGCCCCAGCATTTT.

The chain uses TRBV12-3 or TRBV12-4 and TRBJ1-5, with TRBD1 identical over 8 bases. The CDR3 runs 13 residues. V gave up 3 bases and J gave up 5 bases; unmatched junction bases: 0. The CDR3 nucleotides are TGTGCCAGCAGTTTGACAGGGGATCAGCCCCAGCATTTT. Encoded protein: CASSLTGDQPQHF.

In its sample, this clone was seen once. V gene TRBV4-2 combines with J gene TRBJ2-5, with TRBD2 matching 7 bases. With 0 bases clipped from V and 5 bases from J, the junction kept 3 bases outside the gene matches. The germline CDR1 and CDR2 sequences are LGHNA and YNFKEQ. This CDR3 comprises 14 residues. The DNA of the CDR3 is TGTGCCAGCAGCCAAGAGACTAGCACGGAGACCCAGTACTTC. Translating gives CASSQETSTETQYF.

The J gene is TRBJ1-6, the V gene TRBV7-2; 9 positions agree with TRBD1. Germline V gene lookup returns CDR1 SGHTA and CDR2 FQGNSA. Losses at the gene ends were 1 base for V and 9 bases for J; bases not matched to a gene: 7. This CDR3 spans 16 amino acids. For the CDR3, the DNA is TGTGCCAGCAGCTTAGGTTGGGGACAGGGACCTTCACCCCTCCACTTT. Encoded protein: CASSLGWGQGPSPLHF.

V usage is TRBV27 and J usage is TRBJ2-1; the match to TRBD2 covers 16 bases. Trimming cost V 4 bases and J 9 bases; bases outside gene matches: 9. The CDR3 length is 17 residues. Germline V CDR1 and CDR2: MNHEY, SMNVEV (reference sequence). The CDR3 nucleotides read TGTGCCAGCAGTTCCCCGGGACTAGCGGGGGGGCGGTCTGAGCAGTTCTTC. Amino acids: CASSSPGLAGGRSEQFF.

This chain joins TRBV14 and TRBJ1-2, with D hard to call. Trimming took 4 bases from V and 3 from J, leaving 9 bases between them. This CDR3 comprises 13 residues. Per germline, CDR1 SGHDN and CDR2 FVKESK. The CDR3 loop reads CASSLSWDYGYTF. CDR3 DNA sequence: TGTGCCAGCAGCCTGTCCTGGGACTATGGCTACACCTTC.

The CDR3 is CASSLQGGYGYTF. The CDR3 bases are TGTGCCAGCAGTTTACAGGGAGGGTATGGCTACACCTTC. The V gene is TRBV2, the J gene TRBJ1-2; D perhaps matches TRBD1 (6 bases). The CDR3 contains 13 residues. Germline V lookup: CDR1 SNHLY, CDR2 FYNNEI. Trimming cost V 5 bases and J 5 bases, with 12 bases left between them.

V is TRBV2 and J is TRBJ2-1; 8 bases match TRBD2. There are 12 residues in the CDR3. Losses at the gene ends were 10 bases for V and 5 bases for J; bases not matched to a gene: 4. Germline assignment: CDR1 SNHLY and CDR2 FYNNEI. This CDR3 reads CATGRDDNEQFF. CDR3 sequence (DNA): TGTGCCACCGGGAGGGATGACAATGAGCAGTTCTTC.

The chain couples TRBV2 to TRBJ2-5; D might be TRBD2 (6 bases). This CDR3 is 14 amino acids long. Germline V gene data show CDR1 as SNHLY and CDR2 as FYNNEI. The ends were cut back, 2 bases at V and 1 base at J, with 8 bases in the middle. In nucleotides, the CDR3 is TGTGCCAGCAGTGAAAATAGCGGCCAAGAGACCCAGTACTTC. Protein: CASSENSGQETQYF.

The chain joins TRBV7-2 to TRBJ2-5, with a tentative D call TRBD2 (6 bases). The CDR3 extends over 15 amino acids. V dropped 7 bases and J dropped 1 base, with 16 bases sitting between them. The V gene's germline CDR1 is SGHTA and CDR2 FQGNSA. The CDR3, as DNA: TGTGCCAGCAATTTGGGCGGGGTGGGCCAAGAGACCCAGTACTTC. Translated: CASNLGGVGQETQYF. The complete variable domain, with remaining parts taken from reference TRBV7-2 and TRBJ2-5, reads GAGVSQSPSNKVTEKGKDVELRCDPISGHTALYWYRQSLGQGLEFLIYFQGNSAPDKSGLPSDRFSAERTGGSVSTLTIQRTQQEDSAVYLCASNLGGVGQETQYFGPGTRLLVL.

The chain has TRBV28 and TRBJ2-7, with D possibly being TRBD1 (6 bases). Germline CDR1 is MDHEN and CDR2 is SYDVKM. There are 14 residues in the CDR3. The V end lost 4 bases, the J end lost 2 bases, and 12 bases lay between the germline ends. The CDR3 DNA reads TGTGCCAGCAGTTGGCGACAGGCCCCCTACGAGCAGTACTTC. Translating gives CASSWRQAPYEQYF.

The chain combines TRBV28 with TRBJ1-2; D is possibly TRBD1 (5 bases). The V end lost 3 bases, the J end lost 4 bases, and 6 bases lay between the germline ends. The germline V gene has CDR1 MDHEN and CDR2 SYDVKM. This CDR3 is 12 amino acids long. The CDR3: CASSLTAYGYTF. Here the CDR3 DNA reads TGTGCCAGCAGTTTGACAGCCTATGGCTACACCTTC.

V and J are TRBV9 and TRBJ2-1; 14 bases match TRBD2. Germline V gene data show CDR1 as SGDLS and CDR2 as YYNGEE. V gave up 3 bases and J gave up 7 bases; unmatched junction bases: 3. The CDR3 has 15 amino acids. The DNA for the CDR3 is TGTGCCAGCAGCGGGGGACTAGCGGGAGTAAATGAGCAGTTCTTC. Protein sequence: CASSGGLAGVNEQFF.

The chain recombines TRBV4-2 with TRBJ2-7, with TRBD2 matching 10 bases. CDR1 and CDR2 from the germline V gene are LGHNA and YNFKEQ. This CDR3 is 16 amino acids long. Trimming took 3 bases from V and 3 from J; bases not matched to a gene: 8. CDR3 in DNA: TGTGCCAGCAGCCAGGCATCGACTAGCGGGCTCTACGAGCAGTACTTC. It codes for CASSQASTSGLYEQYF.

The chain is built from TRBV11-2 and TRBJ2-5; D is unresolved. The CDR3 has 11 amino acids. V was cut by 4 bases and J by 8 bases, with 8 bases left in between. CDR1 is SGHAT, CDR2 FQNNGV, per germline. The CDR3 nucleotides read TGTGCCAGCAGCTCCGGCCAAACCCAGTACTTC. As protein: CASSSGQTQYF.